A single TCR beta chain is shown here with its context. The antigen this receptor binds is unknown. One base away there is no much larger clone; base qualities are not given. The data originate from a study of shared clonotypes between healthy human individuals (dated by TCRdb to about 2020). Looking at the study overall: The cohort comprised two women and a few men aged 18 to 49 years. For each donor, three plates each were used for CD4 naive and CD4 memory, two plates were used for CD8 naive, and one plate was used for CD8 memory. Blood TCR repertoires of roughly five healthy adults were deeply sequenced to estimate repertoire size and the extent of clonotype sharing between individuals. To increase sequencing depth and limit assay-specific biases, TCR repertoire library preparation and sequencing were carried out by different laboratories using diverse techniques. Leukapheresis yielded between about 0.9 and 9 billion PBMCs per donor. Paper-wide results and their limitations: Sampling was restricted to blood, and TCR repertoires in tissues likely differ from the TCR repertoires found in blood. The small number of donors limited the genetic and exposure-history diversity represented. Pairwise subsampling led to the expectation that sequencing depth would affect the degree of clonotype sharing among donors. When several donors were compared, the shared fraction of clonotypes was roughly 5% for naive CD4, about 4% for naive CD8, 2% to 2.5% for memory CD4, and less than 0.45% for memory CD8. Naive subsets generally had larger estimated clonotype richness than memory subsets did. Higher generation probabilities were observed for clonotypes shared by all four sorted-subset donors than for non-shared clonotypes. Incomplete sequencing was indicated by rarefaction of sorted-subset datasets, despite the large sequencing depth.

Donors were healthy HIV-negative adults with no recently reported acute infections or vaccinations. Every donor was a Caucasian adult living in Nashville, Tennessee, USA. CD4+ T cells were enriched through magnetic negative selection, after which naive cells were positively selected on CD45RA and the remaining negative fraction served as the memory subset. Blood was collected by leukapheresis, and PBMCs were isolated by Ficoll-Histopaque density gradient centrifugation and then cryopreserved in liquid nitrogen vapor phase. Analytical flow cytometry was used to check the purity and quantity of every magnetically sorted T cell population. Genomic DNA was isolated from each sorted fraction and quantified by UV absorbance on a Nanodrop 2000c. The CDR3 sequence holds 13 residues, the cysteine and phenylalanine included. Only the CDR3 part of the read is kept: 39 bases, read in frame from the first base. V loses 1 base of germline sequence and J loses 7 bases, and the interval between the two ends is 11 bases. CDR1 and CDR2, looked up from the germline V gene, are SGHDT and YYEEEE.

Using the deep immunoSEQ assay, multiplex PCR amplified TCR CDR3 regions from genomic DNA. Genomic DNA extracted from each cell subset was distributed evenly over all wells of several immunoSEQ 96-well plates, and each plate served as one replicate. For sorted subsets, each replicate PCR was loaded with around 220 ng genomic DNA, equivalent to about 33,000 T cell genomes. Purified libraries were measured with a Qubit 3.0 fluorometer, size-checked on a Bioanalyzer 2100, and measured again with the KAPA Library Quantification kit. A separate single-read 150-cycle Illumina NextSeq 550 flow cell was used to sequence each immunoSEQ 96-well plate. For the original study's pipeline: Because the immunoSEQ output held only junctional sequences and lacked quality scores, the filtering could not match the filtering applied to full-length reads. To assign V/J genes and CDR3, sequences were annotated against IMGT germline references using PyIR, a Python wrapper for IgBLAST v1.9. Reads with weak V/J assignments (E-value above 1e-6), missing CDR3, stop codons, out-of-frame junctions, or ambiguous translated residues were removed. V3J clonotypes were defined by identical inferred V gene, J gene, and CDR3 amino acid sequence. To compute the percentage overlap between repertoires, the number of shared unique clonotypes was divided by the size of the smaller repertoire. Repertoire richness was assessed with RTK rarefaction, the Chao1 estimator, and Recon v2.1 estimates of unobserved clonotypes. OLGA was used to compute generation probabilities for all TCRbeta clonotypes that the gDNA method yielded from four donors. This immuneACCESS table, as held by TCRdb, lists in-frame sequences with V and J called but not all clones. Of the missing ones, under half trace to an unresolved V gene in checked studies; the others have no known cause. V, J and clone size derive from that table, while D and trimming were established from the DNA sequence. The table for this sample lists some 1,400,000 clones; roughly 97% of them were counted only once. Clones ranked in the top ten supply about 1% of the sample.

What was sequenced was naive CD4+ T cells sorted from blood. Sample cell subset or site, as interpreted from the label and publication: CD45RA+ positively selected. The rearrangement joined TRBV5-6 to TRBJ2-5, with no confidently assigned D gene. This receptor was taken from a man aged 30-40 years in good health. CDR3 sequence: CASSLYGLGTQYF. The nucleotide sequence is given as TGTGCCAGCAGCTTGTACGGGTTGGGGACCCAGTACTTC.